These 32 T cell receptor beta chains share one sample of origin, sequenced in a study of blood T cells in healthy people across ages (dated by TCRdb to about 2015). The library came from 5' RACE. Sequenced using an Illumina HiSeq 2500. A second PCR of about 7 to 12 cycles was performed with a sample-barcoded 5' primer and a J-beta primer mix. In TCRdb, the public reads were trimmed at Q25 with fastp and aligned with MiXCR, with productive beta chains retained. Each record represents a unique CDR3 protein, reported with the most common genes and DNA among its rows. This sample holds more than 1,400,000 distinct CDR3 sequences; 35% to 45% were observed only once. The leading ten clones occupy around 8% of the sample. Sequenced sample: blood. All receptors derive from a woman aged 18-29 years in good health.

This chain uses TRBV20-1 with TRBJ2-1; D not certain. The V end was cut by 3 bases, the J end by 0 bases, with 21 bases between. Germline V gene data show CDR1 as DFQATT and CDR2 as SNEGSKA (reference sequence). The CDR3 is 18 residues long. CDR3 sequence (DNA): TGCAGTGCTAGTCTTCCTGAGTGGTCGACCTCCTCCTACAATGAGCAGTTCTTC. Protein sequence: CSASLPEWSTSSYNEQFF.

This clonotype was picked up a small number of times. Just one base apart from a much larger clone, this may be a read error. The rearrangement joins TRBV5-1 to TRBJ2-7, with 8 bases fitting TRBD2. This CDR3 is built from 14 residues. CDR1 is SGHRS, CDR2 YFSETQ, per germline. J lost 7 bases, V lost 4 bases, and 10 bases had no gene match. DNA of the CDR3: TGCGCCAGCAGCCTTAGCGGGGCCTACAATGAGCAGTACTTC. Protein sequence: CASSLSGAYNEQYF.

This clonotype has only a few counts. The V call is TRBV6-2 or TRBV6-3, the J call TRBJ1-5, with a tentative D call TRBD1 (5 bases). This CDR3 region has 16 residues. The V and J ends lost 2 bases and 2 bases respectively, with 13 bases between them. Germline assignment: CDR1 MNHEY and CDR2 SVGEGT. The CDR3 coding sequence is TGTGCCAGCAGTTACCCTTCCCTCAGGGGCAATCAGCCCCAGCATTTT. It yields the protein CASSYPSLRGNQPQHF.

CDR3: CSARVLDPPQETQYF. Written as DNA, the CDR3 is TGCAGTGCTAGAGTCCTAGATCCCCCCCAAGAGACCCAGTACTTC. The gene calls are TRBV20-1 and TRBJ2-7; D uncertain. The J call is doubtful: the DNA matches TRBJ2-5 better. This CDR3 contains 15 residues. Per the germline V gene, CDR1 is DFQATT and CDR2 is SNEGSKA (reference sequence).

This rearrangement joins TRBV12-3 or TRBV12-4 to TRBJ2-7; 8 bases map to TRBD2. This CDR3 is built from 14 residues. V gave up 5 bases and J gave up 2 bases; unmatched junction bases: 5. The CDR3 reads CASSRGGVPYEQYF. The CDR3 DNA is TGTGCCAGCAGTCGGGGGGGGGTTCCCTACGAGCAGTACTTC.

V gene TRBV6-5 combines with J gene TRBJ2-3; D assignment may be TRBD1 or TRBD2 (5 bases each). The CDR3 runs to 16 residues. Per germline, CDR1 MNHEY and CDR2 SVGAGI. Trimming left V 6 bases short and J 0 bases short, with 16 bases between. The DNA for the CDR3 is TGTGCCAGCAGCCGTCCAAGAGGGGCTAGCACAGATACGCAGTATTTT. Translation: CASSRPRGASTDTQYF.

The chain employs TRBV29-1 and TRBJ2-7; D gene ambiguous. V lost 7 bases, J lost 7 bases, and 23 bases lay in between. Germline V lookup: CDR1 SQVTM, CDR2 ANQGSEA. The CDR3 has 14 amino acids. CDR3 region: CSAAGLDGHNEQYF. The CDR3 nucleotides read TGCAGCGCCGCCGGGCTAGATGGTCACAATGAGCAGTACTTC.

The rearrangement uses TRBV4-2 and TRBJ2-7, with 9 bases lining up with TRBD2. The V and J ends lost 0 bases and 4 bases, in that order; junction bases with no gene match: 7. CDR1 and CDR2 (germline): LGHNA, YNFKEQ. CDR3 size: 16 residues. The CDR3 DNA sequence: TGTGCCAGCAGCCAAGATCAGGCTAGCGGGACTTACGAGCAGTACTTC. Its translation is CASSQDQASGTYEQYF.

The J gene is TRBJ2-2, the V gene TRBV20-1; D is unresolved. The CDR3 consists of 13 residues. Germline V gene data show CDR1 as DFQATT and CDR2 as SNEGSKA (reference sequence). V lost 3 bases and J lost 2, with 7 bases in between. The CDR3 region has the DNA TGCAGTGCTAGTTTTGCTAACACCGGGGAGCTGTTTTTT. It specifies CSASFANTGELFF.

Ten or more counts support this clonotype. This chain connects TRBV5-1 to TRBJ2-5, with D perhaps TRBD2 (5 bases). V gave up 2 bases and J gave up 0 bases, with 5 bases separating them. The CDR3 is 13 amino acids. The germline CDR1 and CDR2 sequences are SGHRS and YFSETQ. This chain's CDR3 is CASSFGDQETQYF. CDR3 DNA: TGCGCCAGCAGCTTCGGGGACCAAGAGACCCAGTACTTC.

The V gene is TRBV7-9, the J gene TRBJ2-3; TRBD1 or TRBD2 may be the D gene (5 bases each). The CDR3 is made up of 14 amino acids. Germline values: CDR1 SEHNR, CDR2 FQNEAQ (reference sequence). The V end lost 5 bases, the J end lost 3 bases, and 12 bases lay between the germline ends. CDR3 in amino acids: CASSPGSWTDTQYF. The CDR3 nucleotides read TGTGCCAGCAGCCCAGGGAGTTGGACAGATACGCAGTATTTT.

This clonotype has a single count. The chain uses TRBV27 and TRBJ2-1; 11 bases are shared with TRBD2. With V trimmed by 10 bases and J by 4 bases, 6 bases remained unmatched. The CDR3 sequence is 14 residues long. Germline V CDR1 and CDR2: MNHEY, SMNVEV (reference sequence). The CDR3 coding sequence is TGTGCCACTTCTAGCGGGGGGCCGTACAATGAGCAGTTCTTC. It encodes CATSSGGPYNEQFF.

The chain couples TRBV20-1 to TRBJ2-2, with 11 bases lining up with TRBD1. Germline CDR1 and CDR2: DFQATT and SNEGSKA (reference sequence). V shed 0 bases and J 4 bases; nucleotides not matched to a gene: 4. This CDR3 has 16 residues. CDR3 DNA: TGCAGTGCTAGAGATTGGACAGGGGGCCGCACCGGGGAGCTGTTTTTT. The encoded protein is CSARDWTGGRTGELFF.

This clonotype was observed a handful of times. The chain employs TRBV3-1 and TRBJ2-3; TRBD1 agrees at 8 bases. CDR3 length: 18 amino acids. The germline gives CDR1 LGHDT, CDR2 YNNKEL (reference sequence). With 4 bases clipped from V and 5 bases from J, the junction kept 17 bases outside the gene matches. The CDR3 protein is CASSLPLRQGILLDTQYF. For the CDR3, the DNA is TGTGCCAGCAGCCTCCCTCTTCGACAGGGGATTTTATTAGATACGCAGTATTTT.

DNA for the CDR3: TGTGCCAGCAGTTTATGGGGAGGTGTGGGGGAGCAGTACTTC. Its protein product is CASSLWGGVGEQYF. The chain has TRBV12-3 or TRBV12-4 and TRBJ2-7, with D possibly TRBD2 on 6 matching bases. The CDR3 is 14 amino acids. The germline V and J ends were trimmed by 2 bases and 7 bases, with 15 bases remaining between them.

The genes are TRBV5-1 and TRBJ1-1; D might be TRBD1 (5 bases). Germline-derived CDR1 and CDR2 are SGHRS and YFSETQ. This CDR3 has 16 residues. V was trimmed by 5 bases and J by 0 bases, leaving 17 bases between them. The CDR3: CASRTTTGTMNTEAFF. The DNA for the CDR3 is TGCGCCAGCAGGACGACCACAGGCACCATGAACACTGAAGCTTTCTTT.

This chain joins TRBV7-8 and TRBJ2-1, with D perhaps TRBD2 (6 bases). CDR3 size: 13 residues. V gave up 7 bases and J gave up 6 bases, with 13 bases separating them. The germline V gene has CDR1 SGHVS and CDR2 FQNEAQ. CDR3 nucleotides: TGTGCCAGCATCCCCCGGGACTCCAATGAGCAGTTCTTC. Translating it yields CASIPRDSNEQFF.

The chain combines TRBV20-1 with TRBJ2-1; 11 bases map to TRBD2. The V and J ends lost 5 bases and 4 bases, in that order; junction bases with no gene match: 4. The CDR3 is 14 residues long. Germline values: CDR1 DFQATT, CDR2 SNEGSKA (reference sequence). The CDR3 DNA reads TGCAGTGCTCACACTAGCGGGGGTTACAATGAGCAGTTCTTC. It codes for CSAHTSGGYNEQFF.

This clonotype came up once. One junction end disagrees with the germline gene, perhaps due to a read error. The chain couples TRBV4-1 to TRBJ2-3, with 8 bases aligning to TRBD2. This CDR3 has 17 amino acids. Germline CDR1 and CDR2: MGHRA and YSYEKL. The CDR3 region is CASGQGAGESWTDTQYF. The CDR3 bases are TGCGCCAGCGGCCAAGGAGCGGGAGAGAGTTGGACAGATACGCAGTATTTT.

CDR3 residues: CASSLGVGDTGELFF. The CDR3 DNA sequence: TGTGCCAGCAGCTTAGGTGTTGGGGACACCGGGGAGCTGTTTTTT. The rearrangement joins TRBV7-6 to TRBJ2-2; D gene uncertain. V shed 1 base and J shed 3 bases, with 9 bases lying between them. Germline V lookup: CDR1 SGHVS, CDR2 FNYEAQ. CDR3 size: 15 residues.

The chain is built from TRBV6-2 or TRBV6-3 and TRBJ2-1, with D perhaps being TRBD1 or TRBD2 (5 bases each). The DNA end favors TRBJ2-7, so the J call may be wrong. The germline gives CDR1 MNHEY, CDR2 SVGEGT. The CDR3 is made up of 14 amino acids. The CDR3 coding sequence is TGTGCCAGCAGCTCCGCCAGGGAGTACAATGAGCAGTACTTC. It specifies CASSSAREYNEQYF.

This clonotype was counted only a few times. The J gene is TRBJ1-2, the V gene TRBV21-1; the DNA was not used to check the table's D call, TRBD1. TRBV21-1 is noted as a pseudogene. CDR3 length equals 24 residues. In nucleotides, the CDR3 is TGTGCCAGCAGCAAACGGGGGGTGCCCATGCCCCGCAAGGAGGAACAACTAAAGGCTTATGGCTACACCTTC. It specifies CASSKRGVPMPRKEEQLKAYGYTF.

The chain recombines TRBV10-3 with TRBJ1-6, with D tentatively TRBD1 (6 bases). The CDR3 length is 15 residues. Germline loops: CDR1 ENHRY, CDR2 SYGVKD. Deletions cut 7 bases from V and 8 bases from J, with 18 bases between. The CDR3 here is CAITRGAAKDSPLHF. CDR3 DNA: TGTGCCATCACCCGGGGGGCGGCTAAAGATTCACCCCTCCACTTT.

The rearrangement uses TRBV12-3 or TRBV12-4 and TRBJ1-1; possibly TRBD1 for D (5 bases). This CDR3 region has 13 residues. Trimming cost V 5 bases and J 10 bases, with 17 bases left between them. As DNA, the CDR3 is TGTGCCAGCAGTCCGGGGGTCGGTGGGGCAGCTTTCTTT. This gives the protein CASSPGVGGAAFF.

A word on this clonotype: Compared with germline, one end of the junction differs, possibly owing to a read error. The chain is built from TRBV6-4 and TRBJ2-6, with unresolved D. In germline, CDR1 is MRHNA, CDR2 SNTAGT. This CDR3 has 16 amino acids. Written as DNA, the CDR3 is TGTACCAGCAGTGATGGGGATGGCTCTGGGGCCAACGTCCTGACTTTC. Amino acids: CTSSDGDGSGANVLTF.

This clonotype was detected a few times. The rearrangement joins TRBV20-1 to TRBJ2-3; 13 positions match TRBD2. The V segment lost 6 bases and the J segment 11 bases; nucleotides outside the gene matches: 11. CDR3 size: 14 residues. Germline CDR1 reads DFQATT; CDR2 reads SNEGSKA (reference sequence). The CDR3 loop reads CSATGLAGALMQYF. CDR3 in DNA: TGCAGTGCGACCGGACTAGCGGGGGCTCTTATGCAGTATTTT.

A note on this clonotype: A much bigger clone sits one base away, suggesting this may be a read error. The gene calls are TRBV7-2 and TRBJ2-5; D might be TRBD2 (5 bases). This CDR3 comprises 14 residues. In germline, CDR1 is SGHTA, CDR2 FQGNSA. With 5 bases removed from V and 4 bases from J, the gap between germline ends came to 14 bases. Here the CDR3 reads CASSVLERGETQYF. The CDR3 nucleotides read TGTGCCAGCAGCGTACTAGAACGGGGAGAGACCCAGTACTTC.

The chain is built from TRBV13 and TRBJ1-1; D is unclear. This CDR3 is built from 16 residues. In germline, CDR1 is PRHDT, CDR2 FYEKMQ (reference sequence). Trimming removed 2 bases at V and 3 bases at J, with 16 bases between. Here the CDR3 reads CASSLRTTSTDTEAFF. The CDR3 DNA reads TGTGCCAGCAGCTTACGAACCACCAGTACGGACACTGAAGCTTTCTTT.

The genes are TRBV7-9 and TRBJ1-5, with D unclear. Trimming cost V 3 bases and J 6 bases, with 3 bases left between them. CDR1 is SEHNR, CDR2 FQNEAQ, per germline (reference sequence). This CDR3 has 11 residues. The CDR3 loop reads CASSFFQPQHF. The CDR3 region has the DNA TGTGCCAGCAGCTTTTTTCAGCCCCAGCATTTT.

This chain joins TRBV20-1 and TRBJ1-5; D is perhaps TRBD1 (6 bases). CDR3 length: 14 residues. The V and J ends lost 1 base and 5 bases respectively, with 12 bases between them. Germline CDR1 reads DFQATT; CDR2 reads SNEGSKA (reference sequence). CDR3 protein: CSARAGAEDQPQHF. The CDR3, as DNA: TGCAGTGCTAGAGCGGGGGCAGAGGATCAGCCCCAGCATTTT.

V usage is TRBV10-3 and J usage is TRBJ1-2, with 7 bases identical to TRBD1. Germline V gene sequence: CDR1 ENHRY, CDR2 SYGVKD. The CDR3 is made up of 16 amino acids. V gave up 4 bases and J gave up 4 bases; unmatched junction bases: 12. CDR3 sequence (DNA): TGTGCCATCAGTGGAGACAGGGTAGGGTTTAGCTATGGCTACACCTTC. This encodes CAISGDRVGFSYGYTF.

This clonotype was recorded a few times. The chain links TRBV29-1 to TRBJ1-2; D is unclear. Deletions cut 4 bases from V and 4 bases from J, with 7 bases between. Germline V gives CDR1 SQVTM, CDR2 ANQGSEA. There are 11 residues in the CDR3. The CDR3 loop is CSVAEGYGYTF. In DNA, the CDR3 is TGCAGCGTTGCGGAGGGCTATGGCTACACCTTC.